The clone carrying this TCR beta chain was counted between two and nine times. Its antigen is not identified. One entry per CDR3 protein, called by TCRdb with MiXCR from the reads. The sample records about 240,000 distinct CDR3 sequences, roughly an eighth being singletons. This entry belongs to a study of T cell repertoires in cytomegalovirus infection. Across the whole study: TCR beta signatures that were public indicated CMV infection and matching HLA type.

Notes on the study in general: There were HLA-C-restricted CMV-specific TCR beta clonotypes dominating the ex vivo response.

The CDR3 is 13 amino acids. The V gene's germline CDR1 is MDHEN and CDR2 SYDVKM. The specimen sequenced was PBMCs. This rearrangement joins TRBV28 to TRBJ2-3; TRBD2 matches 8 bases. The source is a human donor in good health (CMV status not recorded). Some clones in this sample may be carry-over from other donors' samples. The CDR3 reads CAWSGGPFDTQYF. The CDR3 DNA reads TGTGCTTGGTCGGGAGGGCCTTTCGATACGCAGTATTTT.